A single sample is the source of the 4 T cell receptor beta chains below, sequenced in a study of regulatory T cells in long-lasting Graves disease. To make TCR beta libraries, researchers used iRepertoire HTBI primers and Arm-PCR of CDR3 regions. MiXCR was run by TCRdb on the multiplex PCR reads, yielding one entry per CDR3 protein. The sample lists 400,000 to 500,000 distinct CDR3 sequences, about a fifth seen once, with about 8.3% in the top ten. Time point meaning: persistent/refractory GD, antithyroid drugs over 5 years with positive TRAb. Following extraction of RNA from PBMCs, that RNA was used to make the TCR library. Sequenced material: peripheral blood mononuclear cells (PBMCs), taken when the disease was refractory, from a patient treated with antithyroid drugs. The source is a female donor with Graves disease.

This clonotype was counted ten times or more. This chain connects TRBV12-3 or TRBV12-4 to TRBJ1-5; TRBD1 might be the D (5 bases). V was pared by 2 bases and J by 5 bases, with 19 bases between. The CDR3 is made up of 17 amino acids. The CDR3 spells CASSLRGSSGLDQPQHF. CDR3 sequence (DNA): TGTGCCAGCAGTTTAAGGGGATCGTCAGGGCTCGATCAGCCCCAGCATTTT.

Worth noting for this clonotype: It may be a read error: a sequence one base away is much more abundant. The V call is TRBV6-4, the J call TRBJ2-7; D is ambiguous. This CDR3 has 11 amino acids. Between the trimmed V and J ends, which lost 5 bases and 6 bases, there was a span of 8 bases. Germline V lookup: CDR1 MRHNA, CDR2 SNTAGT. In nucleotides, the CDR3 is TGTGCCAGCAGTCACGACCTCGAGCAGTACTTC. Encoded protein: CASSHDLEQYF.

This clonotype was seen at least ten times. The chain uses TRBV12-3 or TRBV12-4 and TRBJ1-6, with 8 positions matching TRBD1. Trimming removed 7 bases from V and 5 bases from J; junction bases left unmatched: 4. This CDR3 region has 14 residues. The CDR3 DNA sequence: TGTGCCAGCACCAGGGGGCAGAATAATTCACCCCTCCACTTT. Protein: CASTRGQNNSPLHF.

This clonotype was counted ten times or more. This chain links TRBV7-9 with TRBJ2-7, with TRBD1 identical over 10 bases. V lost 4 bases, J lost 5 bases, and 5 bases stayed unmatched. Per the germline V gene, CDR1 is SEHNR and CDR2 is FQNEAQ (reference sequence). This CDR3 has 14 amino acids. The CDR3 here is CASSSGQGEDEQYF. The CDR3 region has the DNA TGTGCCAGCAGCTCAGGACAGGGGGAGGACGAGCAGTACTTC.